This T cell receptor beta chain derives from a study of T-cell memory formation after mild COVID-19. This CDR3 has 18 amino acids. CDR1 and CDR2 (germline): SGHAT, FQNNGV. The V segment lost 2 bases and the J segment 7 bases; nucleotides outside the gene matches: 10. TCRdb ran MiXCR on the 5' RACE reads and lists one entry per CDR3 protein. This table holds 85,000 to 120,000 distinct CDR3 sequences, approximately 15% found once. Material: PBMCs or a T cell subset sorted from them (not recorded which). The rearrangement links TRBV11-2 to TRBJ2-2, with TRBD2 identical over 13 bases. The clonotype comes from an adult woman who had mild COVID-19 (a few samples of this study predate the infection). Cell type and time point are not known. The CDR3 nucleotides read TGTGCCAGCAGCTTAAACGGACTAGCGGGAGTTTCTGGCGGGGAGCTGTTTTTT. This sequence encodes CASSLNGLAGVSGGELFF.